Here is one TCR beta chain with its context. Its specificity is unknown. Unique molecular identifiers featured in how the TCRbeta library was prepared. One entry per CDR3 protein results from TCRdb running MiXCR on the PCR reads. The data hold about 130,000 distinct CDR3 sequences, with 9.7% observed a single time. This record comes from a study of T-cell reconstitution after alpha-beta-depleted transplantation in children. Germline CDR1 is MNHEY and CDR2 is SMNVEV (reference sequence). CDR3 length equals 14 residues. Trimming took 5 bases from V and 6 from J; bases not matched to a gene: 8. Findings and caveats of the study: The origin of alpha-beta T cells about two months after transplant was reportedly several hundred expanded graft clones.

The rearrangement joins TRBV27 to TRBJ2-7; 9 bases match TRBD1. The sequencing here drew on PBMCs, mostly from graft donor cells, taken 180 days after TCRalphabeta/CD19-depleted stem cell transplant. This sequence was found in a girl in the first two years of life who had a stem cell transplant for combined immunodeficiency, so the T cells may come from the graft donor. The CDR3: CASSLVQGAFEQYF. CDR3 coding DNA: TGTGCCAGCAGTCTTGTACAGGGGGCCTTCGAGCAGTACTTC.